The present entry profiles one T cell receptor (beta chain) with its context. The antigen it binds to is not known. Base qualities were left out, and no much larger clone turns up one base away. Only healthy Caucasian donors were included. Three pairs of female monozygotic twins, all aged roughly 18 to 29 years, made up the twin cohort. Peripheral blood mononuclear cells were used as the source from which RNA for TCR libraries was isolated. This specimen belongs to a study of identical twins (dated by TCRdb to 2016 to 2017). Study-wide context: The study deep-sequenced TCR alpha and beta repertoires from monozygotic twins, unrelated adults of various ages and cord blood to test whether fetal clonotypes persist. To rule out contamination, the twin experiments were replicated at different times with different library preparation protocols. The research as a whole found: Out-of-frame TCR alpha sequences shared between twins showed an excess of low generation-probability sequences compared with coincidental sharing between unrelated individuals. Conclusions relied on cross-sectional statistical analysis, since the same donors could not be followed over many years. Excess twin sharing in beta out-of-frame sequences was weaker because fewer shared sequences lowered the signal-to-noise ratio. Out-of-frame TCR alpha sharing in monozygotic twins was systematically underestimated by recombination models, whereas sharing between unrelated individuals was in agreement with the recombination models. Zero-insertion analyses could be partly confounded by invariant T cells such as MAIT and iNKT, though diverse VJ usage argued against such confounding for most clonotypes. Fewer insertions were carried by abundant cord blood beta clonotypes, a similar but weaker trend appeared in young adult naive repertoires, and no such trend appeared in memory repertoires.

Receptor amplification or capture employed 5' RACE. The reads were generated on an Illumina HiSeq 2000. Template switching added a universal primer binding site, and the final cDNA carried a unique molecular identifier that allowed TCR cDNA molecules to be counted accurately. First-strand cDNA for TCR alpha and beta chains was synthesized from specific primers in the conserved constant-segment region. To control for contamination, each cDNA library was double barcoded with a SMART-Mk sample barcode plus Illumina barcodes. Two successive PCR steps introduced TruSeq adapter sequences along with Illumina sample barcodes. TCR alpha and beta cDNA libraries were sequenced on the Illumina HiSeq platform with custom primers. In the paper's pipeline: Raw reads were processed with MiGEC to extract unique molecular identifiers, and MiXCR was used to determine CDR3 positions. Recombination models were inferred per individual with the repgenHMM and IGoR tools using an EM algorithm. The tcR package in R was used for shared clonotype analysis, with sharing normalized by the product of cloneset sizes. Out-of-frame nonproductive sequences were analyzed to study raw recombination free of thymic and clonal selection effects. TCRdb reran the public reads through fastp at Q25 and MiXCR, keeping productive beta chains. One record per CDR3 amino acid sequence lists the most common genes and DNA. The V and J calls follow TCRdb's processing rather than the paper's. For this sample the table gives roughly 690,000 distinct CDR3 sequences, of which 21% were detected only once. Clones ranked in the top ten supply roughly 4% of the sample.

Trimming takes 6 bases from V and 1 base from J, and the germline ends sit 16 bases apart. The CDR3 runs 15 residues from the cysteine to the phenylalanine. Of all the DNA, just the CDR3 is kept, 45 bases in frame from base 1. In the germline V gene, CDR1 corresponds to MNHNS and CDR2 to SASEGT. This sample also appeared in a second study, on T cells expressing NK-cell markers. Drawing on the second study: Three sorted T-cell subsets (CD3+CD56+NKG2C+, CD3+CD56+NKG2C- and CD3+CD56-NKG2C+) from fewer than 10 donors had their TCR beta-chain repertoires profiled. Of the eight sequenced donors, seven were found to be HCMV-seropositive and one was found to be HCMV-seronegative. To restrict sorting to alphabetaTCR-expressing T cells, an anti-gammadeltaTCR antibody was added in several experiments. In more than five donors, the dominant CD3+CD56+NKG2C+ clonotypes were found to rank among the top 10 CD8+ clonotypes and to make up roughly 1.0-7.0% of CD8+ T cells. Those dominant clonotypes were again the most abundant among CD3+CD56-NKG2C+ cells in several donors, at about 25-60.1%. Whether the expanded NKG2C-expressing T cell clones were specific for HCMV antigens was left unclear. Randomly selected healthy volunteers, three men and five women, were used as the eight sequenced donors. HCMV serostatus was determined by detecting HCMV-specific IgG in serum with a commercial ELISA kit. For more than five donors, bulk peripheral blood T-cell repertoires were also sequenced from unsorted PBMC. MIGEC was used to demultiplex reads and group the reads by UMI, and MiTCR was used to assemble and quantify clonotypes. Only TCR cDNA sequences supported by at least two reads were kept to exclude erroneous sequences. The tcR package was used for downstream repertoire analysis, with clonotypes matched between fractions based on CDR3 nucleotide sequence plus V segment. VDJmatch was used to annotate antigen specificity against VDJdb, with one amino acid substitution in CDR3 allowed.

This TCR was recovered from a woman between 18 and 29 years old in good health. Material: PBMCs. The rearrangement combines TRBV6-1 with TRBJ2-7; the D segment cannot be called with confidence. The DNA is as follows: TGTGCCAGCAGCTCCGGCAGGATAAAATCCTACGAGCAGTACTTC. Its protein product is CASSSGRIKSYEQYF.